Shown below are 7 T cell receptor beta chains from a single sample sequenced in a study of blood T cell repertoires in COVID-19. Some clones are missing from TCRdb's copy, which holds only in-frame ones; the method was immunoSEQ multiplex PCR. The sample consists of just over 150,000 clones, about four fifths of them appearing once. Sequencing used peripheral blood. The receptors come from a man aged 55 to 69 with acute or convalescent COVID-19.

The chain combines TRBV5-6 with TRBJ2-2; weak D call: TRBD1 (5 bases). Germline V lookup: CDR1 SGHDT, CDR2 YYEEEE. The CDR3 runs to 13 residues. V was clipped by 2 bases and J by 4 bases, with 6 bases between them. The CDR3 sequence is CASSLGATGELFF. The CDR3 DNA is TGTGCCAGCAGCTTAGGGGCCACCGGGGAGCTGTTTTTT.

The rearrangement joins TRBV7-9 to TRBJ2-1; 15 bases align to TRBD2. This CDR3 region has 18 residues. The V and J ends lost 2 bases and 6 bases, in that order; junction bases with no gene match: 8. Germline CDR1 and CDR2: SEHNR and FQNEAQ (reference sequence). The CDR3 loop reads CASSLSGLAGGSGNEQFF. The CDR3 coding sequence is TGTGCCAGCAGCTTATCGGGACTAGCGGGGGGTTCAGGCAATGAGCAGTTCTTC.

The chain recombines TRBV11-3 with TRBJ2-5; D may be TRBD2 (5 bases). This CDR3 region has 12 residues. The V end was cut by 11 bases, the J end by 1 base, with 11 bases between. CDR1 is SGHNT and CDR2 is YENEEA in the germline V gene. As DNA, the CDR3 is TGTGCCGGCACGAGGGTCCAAGAGACCCAGTACTTC. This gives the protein CAGTRVQETQYF. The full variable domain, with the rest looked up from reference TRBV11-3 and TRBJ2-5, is EAGVVQSPRYKIIEKKQPVAFWCNPISGHNTLYWYLQNLGQGPELLIRYENEEAVDDSQLPKDRFSAERLKGVDSTLKIQPAELGDSAVYLCAGTRVQETQYFGPGTRLLVL.

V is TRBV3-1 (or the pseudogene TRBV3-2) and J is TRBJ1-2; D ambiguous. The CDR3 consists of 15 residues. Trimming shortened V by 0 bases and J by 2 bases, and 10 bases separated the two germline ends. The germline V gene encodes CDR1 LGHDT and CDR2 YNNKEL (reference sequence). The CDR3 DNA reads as TGTGCCAGCAGCCAAGAAGCTATCCCCAACTATGGCTACACCTTC. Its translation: CASSQEAIPNYGYTF.

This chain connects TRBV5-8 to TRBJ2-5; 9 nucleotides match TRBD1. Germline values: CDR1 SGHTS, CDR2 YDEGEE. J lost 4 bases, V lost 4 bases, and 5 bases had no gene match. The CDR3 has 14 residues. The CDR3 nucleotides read TGTGCCAGCAGCCTCACGACAGGGGGAGAGACCCAGTACTTC. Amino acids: CASSLTTGGETQYF. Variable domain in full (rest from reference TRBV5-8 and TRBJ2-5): EAGVTQSPTHLIKTRGQQATLRCSPISGHTSVYWYQQALGLGLQFLLWYDEGEERNRGNFPPRFSGRQFPNYSSELNVNALELEDSALYLCASSLTTGGETQYFGPGTRLLVL.

CDR3 region: CASSIGGFNEQFF. CDR3 DNA: TGTGCCAGTAGTATAGGAGGTTTCAATGAGCAGTTCTTC. The chain carries TRBV19 and TRBJ2-1; D is ambiguous. V dropped 1 base and J dropped 6 bases, with 7 bases sitting between them. This CDR3 spans 13 amino acids. Germline-derived CDR1 and CDR2 are LNHDA and SQIVND (reference sequence).

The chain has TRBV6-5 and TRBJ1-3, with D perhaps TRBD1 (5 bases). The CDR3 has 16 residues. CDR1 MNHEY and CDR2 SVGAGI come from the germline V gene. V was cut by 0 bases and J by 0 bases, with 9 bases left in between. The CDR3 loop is CASSYSQAYSGNTIYF. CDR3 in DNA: TGTGCCAGCAGTTACTCACAGGCATACTCTGGAAACACCATATATTTT.